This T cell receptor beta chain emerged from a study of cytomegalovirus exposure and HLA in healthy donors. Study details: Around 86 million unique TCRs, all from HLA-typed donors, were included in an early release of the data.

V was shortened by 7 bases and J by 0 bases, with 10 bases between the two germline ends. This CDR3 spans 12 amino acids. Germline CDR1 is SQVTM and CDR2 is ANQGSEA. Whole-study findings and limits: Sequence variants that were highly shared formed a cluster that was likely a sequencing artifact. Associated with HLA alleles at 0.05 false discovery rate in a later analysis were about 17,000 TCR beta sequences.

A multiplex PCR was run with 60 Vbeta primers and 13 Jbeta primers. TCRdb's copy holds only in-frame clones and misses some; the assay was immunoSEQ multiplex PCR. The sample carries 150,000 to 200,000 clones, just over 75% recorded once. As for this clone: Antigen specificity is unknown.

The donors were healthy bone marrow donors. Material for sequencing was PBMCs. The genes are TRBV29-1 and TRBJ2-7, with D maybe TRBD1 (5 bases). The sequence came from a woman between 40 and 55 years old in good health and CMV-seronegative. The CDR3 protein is CSAGPSSYEQYF. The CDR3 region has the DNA TGCAGCGCAGGGCCGAGCTCCTACGAGCAGTACTTC.